The rows below give T cell receptor beta chains drawn from one sample of a study of CD4+ T cells in melanoma. Produced via immunoSEQ multiplex PCR; TCRdb's table is partial and in-frame only. Of about 10,000 clones detected, over 60% appear once; the ten largest clones hold roughly 9%. Sequencing was done on a sample of cells from a culture (not recorded whether cultured in vitro). All receptors come from a human donor with melanoma. Both conserved end residues are part of each CDR3. The D gene is left open where the match is weak. Clone sizes are given selectively: once, few, many, or a class where the clone is expanded.

CATSSYGSTQYF TGTGCCACCAGCAGCTACGGGTCTACGCAGTATTTT 12 NA TRBV15 once TRBJ2-3
CSVVRETTFEAFF TGCAGCGTTGTCAGGGAGACAACCTTTGAAGCTTTCTTT 13 NA TRBV29-1 NA TRBJ1-1
CASSPRQGGQETQYF TGTGCCAGCTCTCCCCGGCAGGGTGGCCAAGAGACCCAGTACTTC 15 NA TRBV18 once TRBJ2-5
CASSQVGQAAGNTIYF TGCGCCAGCAGCCAAGTTGGACAGGCGGCTGGAAACACCATATATTTT 16 TRBD1 TRBV4-1 NA TRBJ1-3
CASSVAGNRGLTGELFF TGTGCCAGCAGCGTAGCGGGGAACAGGGGACTCACCGGGGAGCTGTTTTTT 17 NA TRBV9 NA TRBJ2-2
CASTQRRGAYNEQFF TGTGCCAGCACCCAAAGGAGGGGTGCCTACAATGAGCAGTTCTTC 15 NA TRBV5-4 NA TRBJ2-1
CASSDQRGGDTEAFF TGTGCCAGCAGTGACCAGAGGGGGGGCGACACTGAAGCTTTCTTT 15 NA TRBV25-1 NA TRBJ1-1
CASSVEYRGDGYTF TGCGCCAGCAGTGTTGAATATCGCGGTGATGGCTACACCTTC 14 NA TRBV10-1 NA TRBJ1-2
CAIKDGQGYTDTQYF TGTGCCATCAAGGATGGGCAGGGGTACACAGATACGCAGTATTTT 15 NA TRBV10-3 NA TRBJ2-3
CASTRDGRTDTQYF TGTGCCAGCACCAGGGACGGGCGCACAGATACGCAGTATTTT 14 NA TRBV6-1 NA TRBJ2-3
CASSPQGYEQYF TGTGCCAGCAGCCCACAGGGCTACGAGCAGTACTTC 12 NA TRBV6-6 NA TRBJ2-7
CASTYESRETQYF TGTGCCAGCACATACGAGTCGCGGGAGACCCAGTACTTC 13 NA TRBV2 NA TRBJ2-5
CASSLTAMNTEAFF TGTGCCAGCAGCTTGACGGCTATGAACACTGAAGCTTTCTTT 14 NA TRBV7-8 NA TRBJ1-1
CASDLSGTGGSGYTF TGTGCTAGTGATTTATCCGGGACAGGGGGTTCTGGCTACACCTTC 15 TRBD1 TRBV12-5 NA TRBJ1-2
CASSQGGLRGETQYF TGTGCCAGCAGCCAGGGGGGACTAAGGGGAGAGACCCAGTACTTC 15 NA TRBV11-2 NA TRBJ2-5
CASSYVGPSYNEQFF TGTGCCAGCAGTTACGTGGGGCCATCCTACAATGAGCAGTTCTTC 15 NA TRBV6-5 NA TRBJ2-1
CASSLNALNEQFF TGCGCCAGCAGCTTAAACGCGTTGAATGAGCAGTTCTTC 13 NA TRBV5-1 NA TRBJ2-1
CASSHAAGTEPYSYGYTF TGCGCCAGCAGCCATGCCGCCGGGACTGAACCTTATTCCTATGGCTACACCTTC 18 NA TRBV4-1 few TRBJ1-2
CASSVTGAFGNTIYF TGTGCCAGCAGTGTTACAGGGGCATTTGGAAACACCATATATTTT 15 TRBD1 TRBV6-1 NA TRBJ1-3
CASTSSGDTSSYNEQFF TGTGCCAGCACCTCCTCCGGGGACACTAGCTCCTACAATGAGCAGTTCTTC 17 NA TRBV28 few TRBJ2-1
CASSGRNDDRGLSTLHF TGTGCCAGCAGTGGGCGAAATGACGACAGGGGGCTATCCACCCTCCACTTT 17 TRBD1 TRBV2 NA TRBJ1-6
CASSLAESASPAYEQYF TGCGCCAGCAGCTTGGCCGAGTCGGCTTCCCCTGCCTACGAGCAGTACTTC 17 NA TRBV5-1 once TRBJ2-7
CASSLGVTGGEQYF TGCGCCAGCAGCTTGGGGGTGACAGGGGGCGAGCAGTACTTC 14 TRBD1 TRBV5-1 few TRBJ2-7
CASSLATGNSGANVLTF TGTGCCAGCAGCTTAGCTACAGGAAATTCTGGGGCCAACGTCCTGACTTTC 17 NA TRBV7-8 NA TRBJ2-6
CASSLVRGAGSEQYF TGTGCCAGCAGCTTAGTGAGGGGGGCAGGGTCGGAGCAGTACTTC 15 NA TRBV11-2 NA TRBJ2-7
CASSFSRRDRGQLNTEAFF TGTGCCAGCAGTTTCTCCCGCCGGGACAGGGGGCAGTTGAACACTGAAGCTTTCTTT 19 TRBD1 TRBV27 NA TRBJ1-1
CAWSQQGAGSSGYTF TGTGCCTGGAGTCAACAAGGGGCAGGCTCTAGCGGCTACACCTTC 15 NA TRBV30 once TRBJ1-2
CASRKDNSPLHF TGTGCCAGCAGGAAGGATAATTCACCCCTCCACTTT 12 NA TRBV2 few TRBJ1-6
CASSSIRQGSSPLHF TGCGCCAGCAGTAGTATAAGACAGGGGAGTTCACCCCTCCACTTT 15 TRBD1 TRBV10-2 few TRBJ1-6
CASSLLMVTGAGYEQYF TGTGCCAGCAGCTTACTTATGGTTACAGGGGCCGGCTACGAGCAGTACTTC 17 TRBD1 TRBV7-9 NA TRBJ2-7
CASSLVGKSSYEQYF TGTGCCAGCAGCTTAGTTGGCAAGAGCTCCTACGAGCAGTACTTC 15 NA TRBV5-7 NA TRBJ2-7
CASRHPLGYGYTF TGTGCCAGCAGACACCCCCTGGGGTATGGCTACACCTTC 13 NA TRBV6-1 NA TRBJ1-2
CASSLGGSDTDTQYF TGTGCCAGCAGTCTAGGGGGGAGTGACACAGATACGCAGTATTTT 15 NA TRBV7-3 NA TRBJ2-3
CASSLYSGGALAGELFF TGTGCCAGCAGCCTTTATAGCGGGGGGGCTCTTGCCGGGGAGCTGTTTTTT 17 TRBD2 TRBV7-2 NA TRBJ2-2
CASSEALRGDTQYF TGTGCCAGCAGTGAAGCGCTGAGGGGGGACACGCAGTATTTT 14 NA TRBV2 NA TRBJ2-3
CASSGSGMYEQYF TGTGCCAGCTCCGGGAGCGGCATGTACGAGCAGTACTTC 13 NA TRBV18 NA TRBJ2-7
CASMAGPGNIQYF TGTGCCAGCATGGCCGGACCGGGAAACATTCAGTACTTC 13 NA TRBV2 NA TRBJ2-4
CASSLFRQGEGYF TGTGCCAGCAGTTTATTCCGACAGGGAGAAGGGTACTTC 13 TRBD1 TRBV6-5 NA TRBJ2-7
CAFYGQGEEKLFF TGTGCCTTTTACGGACAGGGTGAGGAAAAACTGTTTTTT 13 TRBD1 TRBV30 NA TRBJ1-4
CASSSRGQQNTGELFF TGTGCCAGCAGCTCCCGGGGACAACAGAACACCGGGGAGCTGTTTTTT 16 NA TRBV9 NA TRBJ2-2
CATSRDAGQETQYF TGTGCCACCAGCAGAGACGCCGGGCAAGAGACCCAGTACTTC 14 NA TRBV15 once TRBJ2-5
CASSIGPLRELFF TGTGCCAGCTCCATCGGGCCTCTCCGGGAGCTGTTTTTT 13 NA TRBV18 NA TRBJ2-2
CASSQGGLLEQYF TGTGCCAGCAGTCAGGGGGGACTACTCGAGCAGTACTTC 13 NA TRBV7-9 few TRBJ2-7
CASSLETSGNTEAFF TGCGCCAGCAGCTTGGAGACCAGCGGGAACACTGAAGCTTTCTTT 15 NA TRBV5-1 few TRBJ1-1
CASSEAPREHGYTF TGTGCCAGCAGTGAAGCGCCCAGGGAGCATGGCTACACCTTC 14 NA TRBV2 few TRBJ1-2
CAWTPQDRDSPLHF TGTGCCTGGACCCCCCAGGATAGGGATTCACCCCTCCACTTT 14 NA TRBV30 few TRBJ1-6
CASSSDGNSGNTIYF TGCGCCAGCAGCTCGGACGGTAACTCTGGAAACACCATATATTTT 15 NA TRBV5-1 NA TRBJ1-3
CASSRLAASSYEQYF TGTGCCAGCAGCCGCCTAGCTGCTAGCTCCTACGAGCAGTACTTC 15 NA TRBV7-9 NA TRBJ2-7
CASSSYRVLSQAGELFF TGTGCCAGCAGCTCTTACAGGGTTTTAAGCCAGGCCGGGGAGCTGTTTTTT 17 NA TRBV7-8 once TRBJ2-2
CAWSVRRRTGGEVGYGYTF TGTGCCTGGAGTGTTCGGAGGCGGACAGGGGGCGAAGTCGGCTATGGCTACACCTTC 19 TRBD1 TRBV30 NA TRBJ1-2
CSARALETQYF TGCAGTGCTCGGGCGTTAGAGACCCAGTACTTC 11 NA TRBV20-1 once TRBJ2-5